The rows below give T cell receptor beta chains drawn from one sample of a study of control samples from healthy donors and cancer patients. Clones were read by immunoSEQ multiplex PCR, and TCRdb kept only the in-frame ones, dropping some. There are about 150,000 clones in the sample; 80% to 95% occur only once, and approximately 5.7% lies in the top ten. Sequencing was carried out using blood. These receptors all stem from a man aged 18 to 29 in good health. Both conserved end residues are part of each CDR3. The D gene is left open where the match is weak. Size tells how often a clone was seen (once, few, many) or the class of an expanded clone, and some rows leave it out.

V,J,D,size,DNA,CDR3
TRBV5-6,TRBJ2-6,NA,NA,TGTGCCAGCAGCTTAGCCAGCTCTGGGGCCAACGTCCTGACTTTC,CASSLASSGANVLTF
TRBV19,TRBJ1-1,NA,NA,TGTGCCAGTAGTATACAAGGGAACACTGAAGCTTTCTTT,CASSIQGNTEAFF
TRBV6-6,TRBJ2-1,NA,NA,TGTGCCAGCAGGTTCGCGCCAAACTATGAGCAGTTCTTC,CASRFAPNYEQFF
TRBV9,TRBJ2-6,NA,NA,TGTGCCTCCGAGCAGGGTTCTGGGGCCAACGTCCTGACTTTC,CASEQGSGANVLTF
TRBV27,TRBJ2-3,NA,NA,TGTGCCAGCAGTCCGGAGCTAGGGACAGATACGCAGTATTTT,CASSPELGTDTQYF
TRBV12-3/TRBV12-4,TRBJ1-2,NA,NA,TGTGCCAGCAGTAGAGGGCCATATGGCTACACCTTC,CASSRGPYGYTF
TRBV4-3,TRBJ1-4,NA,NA,TGCGCCAGCAGCCAAGATGGGACAACTAATGAAAAACTGTTTTTT,CASSQDGTTNEKLFF
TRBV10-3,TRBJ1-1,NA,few,TGTGCCATCAGTGAGGGATCCTGGACAGTGGGGATGAACACTGAAGCTTTCTTT,CAISEGSWTVGMNTEAFF
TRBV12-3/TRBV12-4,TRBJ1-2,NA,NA,TGTGCCAGCAGTTTTGGGCAGGGTGGCGGCTACACCTTC,CASSFGQGGGYTF
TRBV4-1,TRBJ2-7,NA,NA,TGCGCCAGCAGCCATTCAGGGAAGGGTTTGAGCGAGCAGTACTTC,CASSHSGKGLSEQYF
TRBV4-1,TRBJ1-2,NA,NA,TGCGCCAGCAGCCCACCCGGGGGGCCTCGGGATGGCTACACCTTC,CASSPPGGPRDGYTF
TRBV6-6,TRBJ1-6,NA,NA,TGTGCCAGCAGTTACCCGACAACCCGACTAAATTCACCCCTCCACTTT,CASSYPTTRLNSPLHF
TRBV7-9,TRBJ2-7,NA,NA,TGTGCCAGCAGCTTAGTAGCCTACGAGCAGTACTTC,CASSLVAYEQYF
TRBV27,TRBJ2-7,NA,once,TGTGCCAGCAGTGCCGTGGGGTTACGACTATACGAGCAGTACTTC,CASSAVGLRLYEQYF
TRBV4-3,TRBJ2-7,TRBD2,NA,TGCGCCAGCAGCCGGACCTTGCGGGAGGGCTCCTACGAGCAGTACTTC,CASSRTLREGSYEQYF
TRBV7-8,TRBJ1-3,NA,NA,TGTGCCAGCAGCTTGGGACCTCCGAACTCTGGAAACACCATATATTTT,CASSLGPPNSGNTIYF